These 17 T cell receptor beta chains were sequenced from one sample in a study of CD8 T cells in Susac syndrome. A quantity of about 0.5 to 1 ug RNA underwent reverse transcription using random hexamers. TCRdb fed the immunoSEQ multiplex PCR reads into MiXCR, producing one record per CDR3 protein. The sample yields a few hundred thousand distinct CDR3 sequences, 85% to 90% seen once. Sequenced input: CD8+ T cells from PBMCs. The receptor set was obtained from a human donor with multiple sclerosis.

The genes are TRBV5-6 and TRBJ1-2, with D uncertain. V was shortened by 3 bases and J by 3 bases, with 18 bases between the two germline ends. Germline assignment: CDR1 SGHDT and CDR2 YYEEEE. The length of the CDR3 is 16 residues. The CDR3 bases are TGTGCCAGCAGCTCATCCCCGACTGGGCGCGACTATGGCTACACCTTC. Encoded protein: CASSSSPTGRDYGYTF.

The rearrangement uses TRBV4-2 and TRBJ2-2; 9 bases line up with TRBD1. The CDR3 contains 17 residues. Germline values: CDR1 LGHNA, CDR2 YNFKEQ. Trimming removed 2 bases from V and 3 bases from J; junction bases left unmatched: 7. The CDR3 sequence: CASSQPLQGAHTGELFF. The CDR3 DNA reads TGTGCCAGCAGCCAACCTCTACAGGGGGCGCACACCGGGGAGCTGTTTTTT.

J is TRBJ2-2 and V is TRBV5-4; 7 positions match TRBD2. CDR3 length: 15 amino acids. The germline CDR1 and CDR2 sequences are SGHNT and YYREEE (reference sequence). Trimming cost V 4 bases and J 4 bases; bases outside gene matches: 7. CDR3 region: CASSTSSGLTGELFF. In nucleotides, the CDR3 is TGTGCCAGCAGCACCTCTAGCGGACTCACCGGGGAGCTGTTTTTT.

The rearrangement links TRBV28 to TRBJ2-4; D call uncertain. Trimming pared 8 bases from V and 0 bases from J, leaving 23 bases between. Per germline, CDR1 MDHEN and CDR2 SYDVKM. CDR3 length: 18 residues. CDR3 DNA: TGTGCCAGCTCAGACGTTTGGGCAGGTACCCTAGCCAAAAACATTCAGTACTTC. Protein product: CASSDVWAGTLAKNIQYF.

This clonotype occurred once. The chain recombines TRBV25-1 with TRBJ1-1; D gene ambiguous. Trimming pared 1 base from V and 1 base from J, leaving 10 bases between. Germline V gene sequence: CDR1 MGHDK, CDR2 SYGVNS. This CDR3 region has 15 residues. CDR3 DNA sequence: TGTGCCAGCAGTGAATCCGCCCTTGGGAACACTGAAGCTTTCTTT. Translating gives CASSESALGNTEAFF.

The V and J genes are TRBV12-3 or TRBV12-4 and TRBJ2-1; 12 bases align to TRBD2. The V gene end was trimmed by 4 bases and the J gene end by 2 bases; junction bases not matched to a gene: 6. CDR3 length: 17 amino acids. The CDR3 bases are TGTGCCAGCAGTTCCCCGACTAGCGGGAGCCCCTACAATGAGCAGTTCTTC. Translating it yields CASSSPTSGSPYNEQFF.

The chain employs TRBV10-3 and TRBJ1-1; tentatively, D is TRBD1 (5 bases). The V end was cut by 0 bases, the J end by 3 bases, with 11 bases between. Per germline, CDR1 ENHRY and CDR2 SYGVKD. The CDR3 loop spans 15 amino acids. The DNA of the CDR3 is TGTGCCATCAGTGAGTCGGGGGACCCTTACACTGAAGCTTTCTTT. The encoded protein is CAISESGDPYTEAFF.

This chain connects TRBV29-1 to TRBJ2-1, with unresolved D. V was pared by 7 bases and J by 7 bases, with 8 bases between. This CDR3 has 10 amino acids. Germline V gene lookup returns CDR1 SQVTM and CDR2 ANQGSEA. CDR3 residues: CSADLNEQFF. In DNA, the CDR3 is TGCAGCGCCGACCTTAATGAGCAGTTCTTC.

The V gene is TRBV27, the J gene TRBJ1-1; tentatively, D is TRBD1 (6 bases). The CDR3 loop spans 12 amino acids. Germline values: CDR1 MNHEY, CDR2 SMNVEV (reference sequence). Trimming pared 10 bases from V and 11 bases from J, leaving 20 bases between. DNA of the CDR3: TGTGCCACACACGGGGGGGCCCTAGGGGCTTTCTTT. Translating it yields CATHGGALGAFF.

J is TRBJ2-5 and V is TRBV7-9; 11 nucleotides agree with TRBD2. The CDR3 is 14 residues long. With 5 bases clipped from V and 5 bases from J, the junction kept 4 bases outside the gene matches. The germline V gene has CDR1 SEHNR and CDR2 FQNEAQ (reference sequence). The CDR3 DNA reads TGTGCCAGCAGCGGGACTAGCGGTCACGAGACCCAGTACTTC. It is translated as CASSGTSGHETQYF.

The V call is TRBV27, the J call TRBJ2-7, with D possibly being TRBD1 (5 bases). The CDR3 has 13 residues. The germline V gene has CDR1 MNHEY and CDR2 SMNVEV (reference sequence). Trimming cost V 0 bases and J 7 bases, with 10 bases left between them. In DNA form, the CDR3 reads TGTGCCAGCAGTTTATCAGGGGTTAGTGAGCAGTACTTC. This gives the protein CASSLSGVSEQYF.

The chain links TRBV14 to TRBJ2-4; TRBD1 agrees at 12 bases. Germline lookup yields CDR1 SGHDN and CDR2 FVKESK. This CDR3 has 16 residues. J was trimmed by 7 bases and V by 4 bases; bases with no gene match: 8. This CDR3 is CASSPAPGQGANIQYF. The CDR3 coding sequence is TGTGCCAGCAGCCCGGCACCGGGACAGGGGGCGAACATTCAGTACTTC. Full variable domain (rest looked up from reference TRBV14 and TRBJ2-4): EAGVTQFPSHSVIEKGQTVTLRCDPISGHDNLYWYRRVMGKEIKFLLHFVKESKQDESGMPNNRFLAERTGGTYSTLKVQPAELEDSGVYFCASSPAPGQGANIQYFGAGTRLSVL.

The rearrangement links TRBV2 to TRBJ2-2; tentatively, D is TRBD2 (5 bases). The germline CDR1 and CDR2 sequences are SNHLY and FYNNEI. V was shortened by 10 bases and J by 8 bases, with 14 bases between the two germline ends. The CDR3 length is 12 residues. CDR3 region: CATQTTRGELFF. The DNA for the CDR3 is TGTGCCACTCAGACCACTAGGGGGGAGCTGTTTTTT.

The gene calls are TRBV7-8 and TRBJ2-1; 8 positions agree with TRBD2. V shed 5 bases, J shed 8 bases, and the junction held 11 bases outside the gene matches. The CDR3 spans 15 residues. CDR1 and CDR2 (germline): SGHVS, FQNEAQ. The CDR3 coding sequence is TGTGCCAGCAGCCCTGAGCCGGGGGGGCTGGATGAGCAGTTCTTC. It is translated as CASSPEPGGLDEQFF.

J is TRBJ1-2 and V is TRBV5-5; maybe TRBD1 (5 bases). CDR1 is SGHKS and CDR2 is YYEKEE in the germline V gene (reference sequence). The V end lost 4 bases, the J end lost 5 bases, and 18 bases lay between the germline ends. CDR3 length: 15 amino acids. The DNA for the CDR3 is TGTGCCAGCAGCATGACATACGGGACTTATTATGGCTACACCTTC. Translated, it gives CASSMTYGTYYGYTF.

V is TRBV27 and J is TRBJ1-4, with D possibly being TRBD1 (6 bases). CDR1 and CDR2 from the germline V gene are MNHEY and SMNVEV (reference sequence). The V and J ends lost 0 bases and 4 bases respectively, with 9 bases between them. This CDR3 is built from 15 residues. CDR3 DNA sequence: TGTGCCAGCAGTTTATCTTACAGGGTTAATGAAAAACTGTTTTTT. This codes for CASSLSYRVNEKLFF.

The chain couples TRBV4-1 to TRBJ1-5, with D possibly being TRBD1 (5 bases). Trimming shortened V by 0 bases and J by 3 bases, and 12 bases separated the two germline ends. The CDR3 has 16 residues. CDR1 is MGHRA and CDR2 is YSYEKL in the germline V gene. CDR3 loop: CASSQEKGLPNQPQHF. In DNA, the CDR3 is TGCGCCAGCAGCCAAGAAAAGGGACTTCCCAATCAGCCCCAGCATTTT.